The 26 T cell receptor beta chains given below trace back to one sample, sequenced in a study of T-cell memory formation after mild COVID-19 (dated by TCRdb to the early 2020s). Libraries came from 5' RACE. Sequencing used an Illumina NovaSeq 6000. Clones were called with MiXCR by TCRdb after fastp trimmed the public reads at Q25, and only in-frame beta chains were retained. Duplicate CDR3 protein sequences are folded into a single record with the most common DNA and genes. The sample data list fewer than 650,000 distinct CDR3 sequences, and 20% to 25% of these were observed just once. Approximately 8.4% of the sample is taken by the ten largest. The sample consisted of PBMCs or a T cell subset sorted from them (not recorded which). The receptors originated from an adult woman who had mild COVID-19 (a few samples of this study predate the infection). The sample titles of this study are shuffled in the database, so cell type and time point are left out; the donor was told from shared clones.

V and J are TRBV7-9 and TRBJ2-3, with a weak D call TRBD2 (5 bases). This CDR3 contains 14 residues. Germline CDR1 is SEHNR and CDR2 is FQNEAQ (reference sequence). Trimming left V 6 bases short and J 2 bases short, with 12 bases between. CDR3 nucleotides: TGTGCCAGCAGTCCGGAGGACTTCACAGATACGCAGTATTTT. Its protein product is CASSPEDFTDTQYF.

This clonotype was found a few times. The chain recombines TRBV6-4 with TRBJ2-3; D uncertain. The CDR3 extends over 13 amino acids. Trimming stripped 1 base from V and 6 bases from J, with 8 bases between. Per germline, CDR1 MRHNA and CDR2 SNTAGT. The CDR3 DNA sequence: TGTGCCAGCAGTGACTTGGTCGGGGATACGCAGTATTTT. Its translation: CASSDLVGDTQYF.

The chain carries TRBV5-1 and TRBJ2-6; no reliable D call. Germline CDR1 and CDR2: SGHRS and YFSETQ. Trimming took off 4 bases at V and 0 bases at J, with 11 bases between the two ends. The CDR3 is 16 residues long. The CDR3 DNA follows: TGCGCCAGCAGCCGGACCGTTTTCTCTGGGGCCAACGTCCTGACTTTC. This encodes CASSRTVFSGANVLTF.

This clonotype was observed a few times. The chain combines TRBV4-1 with TRBJ2-1; TRBD1 or TRBD2 may be the D gene (5 bases each). This CDR3 has 12 amino acids. The V end was cut by 4 bases, the J end by 9 bases, with 10 bases between. Germline V gene lookup returns CDR1 MGHRA and CDR2 YSYEKL. CDR3 protein: CASSPEGSEQFF. In nucleotides, the CDR3 is TGCGCCAGCAGCCCCGAGGGGAGTGAGCAGTTCTTC.

This clonotype was seen a handful of times. The rearrangement links TRBV27 to TRBJ1-2, with D uncertain. The germline CDR1 and CDR2 sequences are MNHEY and SMNVEV (reference sequence). The CDR3 consists of 16 residues. V lost 0 bases and J lost 1, with 12 bases in between. The CDR3 here is CASSLSGETINYGYTF. The CDR3 DNA sequence: TGTGCCAGCAGTTTATCCGGAGAGACTATTAACTATGGCTACACCTTC.

This clonotype turned up a few times. The chain joins TRBV7-9 to TRBJ2-7, with 7 bases lining up with TRBD1. There are 15 residues in the CDR3. Germline assignment: CDR1 SEHNR and CDR2 FQNEAQ (reference sequence). V gave up 7 bases and J gave up 4 bases; unmatched junction bases: 13. DNA for the CDR3: TGTGCCAGCACCGGTTCGGGGACAGAAGCATACGAGCAGTACTTC. Translating it yields CASTGSGTEAYEQYF.

At least ten counts were recorded for this clonotype. V usage is TRBV7-2 and J usage is TRBJ2-3, with TRBD1 as a possible D gene (6 bases). Germline loops: CDR1 SGHTA, CDR2 FQGNSA. Trimming left V 4 bases short and J 2 bases short, with 13 bases between. The CDR3 length is 15 residues. CDR3 coding DNA: TGTGCCAGCAGCTCTCCTCGGACAGCCACAGATACGCAGTATTTT. Its translation is CASSSPRTATDTQYF. The complete variable domain, with remaining parts taken from reference TRBV7-2 and TRBJ2-3, reads GAGVSQSPSNKVTEKGKDVELRCDPISGHTALYWYRQSLGQGLEFLIYFQGNSAPDKSGLPSDRFSAERTGGSVSTLTIQRTQQEDSAVYLCASSSPRTATDTQYFGPGTRLTVL.

This clonotype has only a few counts. The gene calls are TRBV6-5 and TRBJ1-1; D remains ambiguous. The length of the CDR3 is 11 residues. CDR1 is MNHEY, CDR2 SVGAGI, per germline. V was cut by 6 bases and J by 5 bases, with 7 bases left in between. The CDR3 spells CASSFRTEAFF. CDR3 sequence (DNA): TGTGCCAGCAGCTTTAGGACTGAAGCTTTCTTT.

This clonotype was seen a handful of times. The V gene is TRBV14, the J gene TRBJ2-7, with a tentative D call TRBD1 (5 bases). There are 14 residues in the CDR3. In germline, CDR1 is SGHDN, CDR2 FVKESK. Trimming stripped 1 base from V and 3 bases from J, with 10 bases between. The CDR3 sequence: CASSQGGRVYEQYF. DNA for the CDR3: TGTGCCAGCAGCCAAGGGGGCAGGGTCTACGAGCAGTACTTC. Full variable domain (outside the CDR3, taken from reference TRBV14 and TRBJ2-7): EAGVTQFPSHSVIEKGQTVTLRCDPISGHDNLYWYRRVMGKEIKFLLHFVKESKQDESGMPNNRFLAERTGGTYSTLKVQPAELEDSGVYFCASSQGGRVYEQYFGPGTRLTVT.

This clonotype was seen a handful of times. The V call is TRBV10-3, the J call TRBJ2-3; D is possibly TRBD2 (5 bases). The V gene lost 0 bases and the J gene lost 4 bases, with 8 bases spanning the gap. Germline loops: CDR1 ENHRY, CDR2 SYGVKD. CDR3 length equals 14 residues. CDR3 sequence: CAISESGSSDTQYF. The CDR3 DNA follows: TGTGCCATCAGTGAGTCGGGGAGCTCAGATACGCAGTATTTT.

The CDR3 region has the DNA TGCGCCAGCAGCACCATGGCGGTATATGGGGCTAATGAAAAACTGTTTTTT. It translates to CASSTMAVYGANEKLFF. The chain uses TRBV5-1 and TRBJ1-4; the D is unclear. Germline V CDR1 and CDR2: SGHRS, YFSETQ. Trimming removed 4 bases from V and 3 bases from J, with 19 bases in between. CDR3 length: 17 amino acids.

The chain links TRBV6-6 to TRBJ1-3, with D uncertain. The CDR3 totals 13 residues. Germline V gene data show CDR1 as MNHNY and CDR2 as SVGAGI (reference sequence). The germline V and J ends were trimmed by 6 bases and 0 bases, with 6 bases remaining between them. CDR3 in DNA: TGTGCCAGCAGCTCAAACTCTGGAAACACCATATATTTT. Its protein is CASSSNSGNTIYF.

The rearrangement links TRBV5-1 to TRBJ1-6; D possibly corresponds to TRBD1 (5 bases). V lost 6 bases, J lost 6 bases, and 13 bases lay in between. CDR1 SGHRS and CDR2 YFSETQ come from the germline V gene. CDR3 length: 14 amino acids. CDR3 sequence reads: CASNADRLNSPLHF. The DNA for the CDR3 is TGCGCCAGCAACGCAGACAGACTTAATTCACCCCTCCACTTT.

This clonotype was counted ten times or more. The chain carries TRBV7-3 and TRBJ2-2; D is tentatively TRBD1 or TRBD2 (6 bases each). V was pared by 2 bases and J by 4 bases, with 14 bases between. The germline CDR1 and CDR2 sequences are SGHTA and FQGTGA. The length of the CDR3 is 16 residues. The chain's CDR3 is CASSLYGGRSTGELFF. CDR3 nucleotide sequence: TGTGCCAGCAGCTTATATGGGGGGCGCAGCACCGGGGAGCTGTTTTTT.

This clonotype was detected only a few times. CDR3 region: CSVTLAGGFTDTQYF. In nucleotides, the CDR3 is TGCAGCGTCACCCTAGCGGGAGGATTCACAGATACGCAGTATTTT. The chain uses TRBV29-1 and TRBJ2-3; the match to TRBD2 covers 11 bases. The V gene's germline CDR1 is SQVTM and CDR2 ANQGSEA. V shed 6 bases and J 2 bases; nucleotides not matched to a gene: 7. The CDR3 covers 15 residues.

The rearrangement links TRBV30 to TRBJ2-7; possibly TRBD2 for D (6 bases). The CDR3 length is 15 residues. Germline V gene data show CDR1 as GTSNPN and CDR2 as SVGIG (reference sequence). V was clipped by 3 bases and J by 5 bases, with 20 bases between them. CDR3 protein: CAWSKDGGITDEQYF. CDR3 nucleotide sequence: TGTGCCTGGAGCAAAGACGGGGGAATCACCGACGAGCAGTACTTC.

The chain combines TRBV14 with TRBJ1-6, with D perhaps matching TRBD1 (6 bases). The CDR3 runs 14 residues. V lost 6 bases and J lost 7, with 13 bases in between. The germline V gene has CDR1 SGHDN and CDR2 FVKESK. CDR3 protein: CASRQGFRNSPLHF. The CDR3 coding sequence is TGTGCCAGCAGGCAGGGGTTTCGGAATTCACCCCTCCACTTT.

This rearrangement joins TRBV10-3 to TRBJ1-2; D unresolved. The CDR3 covers 14 residues. The V gene's germline CDR1 is ENHRY and CDR2 SYGVKD. Deletions cut 0 bases from V and 8 bases from J, with 13 bases between. CDR3 sequence reads: CAISESSASGGYTF. CDR3 in DNA: TGTGCCATCAGTGAGTCGTCAGCATCTGGGGGCTACACCTTC.

CDR3 nucleotide sequence: TGTGCCAGCAGCCTAATTAGGGTGTTAGCTGGGGCCAACGTCCTGACTTTC. Translating it yields CASSLIRVLAGANVLTF. This chain joins TRBV7-3 and TRBJ2-6, with D uncertain. The CDR3 contains 17 residues. Trimming pared 5 bases from V and 2 bases from J, leaving 16 bases between. Germline V lookup: CDR1 SGHTA, CDR2 FQGTGA.

This clonotype came up many times. This chain connects TRBV7-2 to TRBJ2-1; 8 positions match TRBD1. Germline CDR1 SGHTA, CDR2 FQGNSA. The CDR3 is 15 residues long. V was clipped by 6 bases and J by 0 bases; unmatched bases: 4. The CDR3 here is CASSSGQGSYNEQFF. CDR3 sequence (DNA): TGTGCCAGCAGTTCAGGACAGGGCTCCTACAATGAGCAGTTCTTC.

This clonotype was seen only a few times. CDR3 nucleotides: TGCGCCAGCAGCATCGACAGGCGCTCCTACAATGAGCAGTTCTTC. Its translation is CASSIDRRSYNEQFF. The V and J genes are TRBV5-1 and TRBJ2-1; tentatively, D is TRBD1 (6 bases). CDR3 length equals 15 residues. The ends were cut back, 4 bases at V and 0 bases at J, with 11 bases in the middle. From germline, CDR1 is SGHRS and CDR2 YFSETQ.

This clonotype showed up many times. V and J are TRBV12-3 or TRBV12-4 and TRBJ2-1; D may match TRBD1 or TRBD2 (5 bases each). V dropped 6 bases and J dropped 2 bases, with 20 bases sitting between them. The CDR3 consists of 17 residues. The CDR3 reads CASSFPLGDGTYNEQFF. The CDR3 nucleotides are TGTGCCAGCAGCTTCCCCTTGGGGGACGGGACCTACAATGAGCAGTTCTTC.

This chain links TRBV6-4 with TRBJ2-2; D possibly uses TRBD1 or TRBD2 (5 bases each). Trimming cost V 6 bases and J 7 bases, with 15 bases left between them. The germline V gene has CDR1 MRHNA and CDR2 SNTAGT. The CDR3 loop spans 14 amino acids. The CDR3 spells CASRQQGVGGELFF. The CDR3 DNA follows: TGTGCCAGCAGACAGCAGGGAGTAGGCGGGGAGCTGTTTTTT.

This clonotype was observed a handful of times. V is TRBV15 and J is TRBJ2-1; a weak D match, TRBD1 (6 bases). The germline gives CDR1 LNHNV, CDR2 YYDKDF (reference sequence). This CDR3 region has 14 residues. The germline V and J ends were trimmed by 5 bases and 3 bases, with 11 bases remaining between them. The CDR3 nucleotides are TGTGCCACCAGCGGGGCGGACAGCTACAATGAGCAGTTCTTC. Its protein product is CATSGADSYNEQFF.

The J gene is TRBJ1-5, the V gene TRBV12-3 or TRBV12-4, with TRBD1 matching 10 bases. The CDR3 contains 14 residues. Trimming removed 7 bases from V and 7 bases from J; junction bases left unmatched: 7. The CDR3 protein is CASIETGGGQPQHF. In DNA, the CDR3 is TGTGCCAGCATTGAGACAGGGGGCGGCCAGCCCCAGCATTTT.

CDR3 coding DNA: TGTGCCAGCAGCTTCCCTATCTCAGGGGACAACTACGAGCAGTACTTC. This sequence encodes CASSFPISGDNYEQYF. J is TRBJ2-7 and V is TRBV7-9; D perhaps matches TRBD1 (6 bases). This CDR3 is 16 amino acids long. V was pared by 3 bases and J by 3 bases, with 18 bases between. Germline V gene data show CDR1 as SEHNR and CDR2 as FQNEAQ (reference sequence).